In this sample, the clone carrying this T cell receptor (beta chain) turned up a few times. What it recognizes is unknown. These data originate in a study of regulatory T cells in long-lasting Graves disease. General study points: Persistent patients had more shared public clonotypes (under 3,000) than new patients (roughly 940). Tissue studied was limited to peripheral blood, excluding thyroid tissue. Favored usage of TRBV28, TRBJ1-2 and TRBJ2-5 was recorded in persistent disease. TCR diversity was lower in persistent than newly diagnosed Graves' disease.

This CDR3 spans 15 amino acids. Germline V gene lookup returns CDR1 SGHVS and CDR2 FNYEAQ. Trimming took 5 bases from V and 5 from J, leaving 15 bases between them. To make TCR beta libraries, researchers used iRepertoire HTBI primers and Arm-PCR of CDR3 regions. TCRdb re-called the multiplex PCR reads with MiXCR, one entry per CDR3 protein. The table has 350,000 to 450,000 distinct CDR3 sequences, around 21% seen once. Described time point: persistent/refractory GD, antithyroid drugs over 5 years with positive TRAb. PBMC-derived RNA was used for the TCR library. This clonotype originated in a female donor with Graves disease. The gene calls are TRBV7-6 and TRBJ2-2; D may be TRBD2 (5 bases). Sequences were derived from peripheral blood mononuclear cells (PBMCs), sampled when the disease was refractory, from a patient treated with antithyroid drugs. CDR3 sequence: CASSPWTPATGELFF. In DNA form, the CDR3 reads TGTGCCAGCAGCCCTTGGACTCCTGCGACCGGGGAGCTGTTTTTT. The full variable domain, its missing parts supplied by reference TRBV7-6 and TRBJ2-2, is GAGVSQSPRYKVTKRGQDVALRCDPISGHVSLYWYRQALGQGPEFLTYFNYEAQQDKSGLPNDRFSAERPEGSISTLTIQRTEQRDSAMYRCASSPWTPATGELFFGEGSRLTVL.